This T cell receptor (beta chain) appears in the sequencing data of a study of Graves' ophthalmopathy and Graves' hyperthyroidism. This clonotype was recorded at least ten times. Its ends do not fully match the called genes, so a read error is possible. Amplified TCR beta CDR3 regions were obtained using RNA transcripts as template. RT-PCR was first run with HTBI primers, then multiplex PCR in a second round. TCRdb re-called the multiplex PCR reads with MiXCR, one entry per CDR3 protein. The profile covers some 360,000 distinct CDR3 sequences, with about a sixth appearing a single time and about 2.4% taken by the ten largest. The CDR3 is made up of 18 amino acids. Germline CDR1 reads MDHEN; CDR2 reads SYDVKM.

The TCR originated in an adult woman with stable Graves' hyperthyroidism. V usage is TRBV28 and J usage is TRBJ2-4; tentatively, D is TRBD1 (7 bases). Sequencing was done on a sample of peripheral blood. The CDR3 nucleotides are TGTGCCAGCAGTTTGAGGCAGGGGGGAACCCTAGCCAAAAACATTAAGTACTTC. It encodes CASSLRQGGTLAKNIKYF.